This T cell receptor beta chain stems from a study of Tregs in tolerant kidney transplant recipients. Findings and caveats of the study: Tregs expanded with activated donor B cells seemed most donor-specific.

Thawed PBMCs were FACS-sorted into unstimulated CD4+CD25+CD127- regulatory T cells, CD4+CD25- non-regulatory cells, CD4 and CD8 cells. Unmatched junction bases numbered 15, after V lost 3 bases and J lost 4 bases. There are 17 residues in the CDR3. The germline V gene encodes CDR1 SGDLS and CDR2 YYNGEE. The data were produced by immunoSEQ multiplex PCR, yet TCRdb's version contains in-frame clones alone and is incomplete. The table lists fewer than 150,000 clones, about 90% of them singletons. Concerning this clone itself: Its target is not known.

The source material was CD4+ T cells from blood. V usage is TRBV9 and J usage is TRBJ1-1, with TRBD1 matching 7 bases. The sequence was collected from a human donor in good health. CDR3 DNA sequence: TGTGCCAGCAGCGGATCCCGGGACAGTTTCATGAGCACTGAAGCTTTCTTT. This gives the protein CASSGSRDSFMSTEAFF.